This T cell receptor (beta chain) was identified during a study of shared clonotypes between healthy human individuals. Study-wide context: Three CD4 naive, three CD4 memory, two CD8 naive and one CD8 memory plate were used per donor. Regarding the study as a whole: Researchers found naive subsets generally carried larger estimated richness than memory subsets.

With regard to this clone: Antigen specificity is unknown.

The protocol was immunoSEQ multiplex PCR, while the TCRdb copy is restricted to in-frame clones and leaves out a portion. The sample consists of more than 1,200,000 clones, approximately 98.5% of them appearing once. Naive CD4+ cells were CD45RA-selected; the remaining cells were memory. CDR1 and CDR2 (germline): SGHKS, YYEKEE (reference sequence). Losses at the gene ends were 2 bases for V and 4 bases for J; bases not matched to a gene: 3. The CDR3 contains 15 residues. The sequence was collected from a man aged 25 to 40 in good health. The sequenced sample consisted of naive CD4+ T cells sorted from blood. Documented subset: CD45RA+ positively selected. The rearrangement uses TRBV5-5 and TRBJ2-2, with 9 bases that match TRBD1. CDR3 bases: TGTGCCAGCAGCTTCGGGACAGGGTCCACCGGGGAGCTGTTTTTT. Its translation: CASSFGTGSTGELFF.